Listed here are 26 T cell receptor beta chains from one sample, sequenced in a study of Ad26.COV2.S vaccination and SARS-CoV-2 variants. The repertoire was sequenced with immunoSEQ multiplex PCR; TCRdb's copy has only in-frame clones and lacks some. The sample includes 500,000 or so clones, around 85% of them seen just once. Treatment reported: approximately 18 received Ad26.COV2.S at low or high dose, single or two shots; several received placebo; per-sample allocation not given. On day 63 after the first injection, vaccine and placebo recipients gave samples. The sample consisted of peripheral blood, taken in a trial of Ad26.COV2.S vaccine versus placebo. The source is a person aged 18-60 years who received the Ad26.COV2.S COVID-19 vaccine or a placebo.

V and J are TRBV12-3 or TRBV12-4 and TRBJ1-1, with TRBD1 identical over 7 bases. V lost 4 bases to trimming and J lost 10 bases; unmatched junction nucleotides: 9. This CDR3 is built from 13 residues. DNA for the CDR3: TGTGCCAGCAGTTCCACAGGGGTCCCTGGAGCTTTCTTT. This codes for CASSSTGVPGAFF.

V and J are TRBV27 and TRBJ1-1; a possible D gene is TRBD1 (6 bases). Trimming left V 6 bases short and J 7 bases short, with 24 bases between. This CDR3 has 16 residues. Germline loops: CDR1 MNHEY, CDR2 SMNVEV (reference sequence). DNA of the CDR3: TGTGCCAGCAGGGGGGCTGGGGGCTTGGGTGTCGGTGAAGCTTTCTTT. Protein sequence: CASRGAGGLGVGEAFF.

The chain has TRBV5-1 and TRBJ2-7; D could derive from TRBD1 or TRBD2 (7 bases each). With 1 base removed from V and 3 bases from J, the gap between germline ends came to 14 bases. The CDR3 totals 15 residues. From germline, CDR1 is SGHRS and CDR2 YFSETQ. The CDR3 is CASSLNPGGDYEQYF. CDR3 bases: TGCGCCAGCAGCTTGAACCCAGGGGGGGACTACGAGCAGTACTTC.

The chain links TRBV9 to TRBJ2-2; D gene unclear. Germline V gene lookup returns CDR1 SGDLS and CDR2 YYNGEE. The CDR3 contains 16 residues. V lost 3 bases and J lost 2, with 14 bases in between. This chain's CDR3 is CASSARIDINTGELFF. CDR3 in DNA: TGTGCCAGCAGCGCCCGGATAGATATTAACACCGGGGAGCTGTTTTTT.

The chain couples TRBV6-1 to TRBJ1-1, with 9 bases matching TRBD1. Looked up from germline, CDR1 is MNHNS and CDR2 is SASEGT. This CDR3 has 17 amino acids. V gave up 4 bases and J gave up 0 bases; unmatched junction bases: 9. The CDR3 region has the DNA TGTGCCAGCAGTGGACTAACAGGGGGCGCGGTGAACACTGAAGCTTTCTTT. Translation: CASSGLTGGAVNTEAFF.

The chain couples TRBV4-2 to TRBJ2-2; 8 nucleotides line up with TRBD2. In germline, CDR1 is LGHNA, CDR2 YNFKEQ. This CDR3 comprises 18 residues. Losses at the gene ends were 0 bases for V and 5 bases for J; bases not matched to a gene: 11. The CDR3 region has the DNA TGTGCCAGCAGCCAAGAGTGGTCCAGCGGGAGTGCTACCGGGGAGCTGTTTTTT. This gives the protein CASSQEWSSGSATGELFF.

The chain is built from TRBV10-3 and TRBJ1-1; D is perhaps TRBD1 (6 bases). V lost 9 bases and J 2 bases, leaving 13 bases between the germline ends. Germline loops: CDR1 ENHRY, CDR2 SYGVKD. The CDR3 is 13 residues long. The DNA for the CDR3 is TGTGCCATTGCGGACAGCGGTAACACTGAAGCTTTCTTT. Protein sequence: CAIADSGNTEAFF.

This rearrangement joins TRBV6-2 or TRBV6-3 to TRBJ2-7, with D maybe TRBD2 (6 bases). V was pared by 8 bases and J by 3 bases, with 14 bases between. Germline loops: CDR1 MNHEY, CDR2 SVGEGT. The CDR3 is 13 amino acids. The CDR3 DNA reads as TGTGCCAGCTGCCGGGGGAGCGTCTACGAGCAGTACTTC. It is translated as CASCRGSVYEQYF.

The chain carries TRBV6-5 and TRBJ1-1, with D possibly TRBD1 on 5 matching bases. This CDR3 is 14 amino acids long. V was trimmed by 6 bases and J by 1 base, leaving 12 bases between them. Looked up from germline, CDR1 is MNHEY and CDR2 is SVGAGI. CDR3 nucleotide sequence: TGTGCCAGCAGACCGGCCGGGGCGAACACTGAAGCTTTCTTT. It is translated as CASRPAGANTEAFF.

This clone was observed a few times. The rearrangement uses TRBV19 and TRBJ2-1; TRBD2 aligns across 7 bases. Germline CDR1 and CDR2: LNHDA and SQIVND (reference sequence). This CDR3 region has 17 residues. V shed 5 bases and J 4 bases; nucleotides not matched to a gene: 14. The CDR3 coding sequence is TGTGCCAGTAGTTTGGTAGCGGGTCAGAACAGATACAATGAGCAGTTCTTC. Residues: CASSLVAGQNRYNEQFF.

The gene calls are TRBV3-1 (or the pseudogene TRBV3-2) and TRBJ2-5; TRBD2 agrees at 13 bases. Germline V gene data show CDR1 as LGHDT and CDR2 as YNNKEL (reference sequence). The trim removed 1 base at V and 2 bases at J, leaving 1 base unmatched. The CDR3 has 16 amino acids. CDR3 region: CASSQGLAGGQETQYF. The CDR3 nucleotides read TGTGCCAGCAGCCAAGGACTAGCGGGAGGACAAGAGACCCAGTACTTC.

This clone has only one observation. The V and J genes are TRBV2 and TRBJ2-3; D perhaps matches TRBD1 (5 bases). The ends were cut back, 4 bases at V and 3 bases at J, with 14 bases in the middle. CDR1 and CDR2 from the germline V gene are SNHLY and FYNNEI. The CDR3 length is 15 residues. The CDR3: CASSVDRTRTDTQYF. CDR3 nucleotides: TGTGCCAGCAGTGTCGACAGAACCAGAACAGATACGCAGTATTTT.

V and J are TRBV29-1 and TRBJ1-5; no firm D call. Germline V CDR1 and CDR2: SQVTM, ANQGSEA. This CDR3 has 15 amino acids. Trimming left V 3 bases short and J 1 base short, with 13 bases between. The CDR3 DNA follows: TGCAGCGTTGAGGTTGAGGGTGGAAGCAATCAGCCCCAGCATTTT. Translated: CSVEVEGGSNQPQHF.

The chain is built from TRBV19 and TRBJ2-1, with 8 bases that match TRBD1. The V gene's germline CDR1 is LNHDA and CDR2 SQIVND (reference sequence). V lost 2 bases, J lost 9 bases, and 9 bases stayed unmatched. This CDR3 has 15 residues. CDR3 protein: CASSILGTGRGEQFF. The DNA for the CDR3 is TGTGCCAGTAGTATATTAGGGACAGGAAGAGGTGAGCAGTTCTTC.

The chain employs TRBV29-1 and TRBJ2-7; 9 nucleotides agree with TRBD1. From germline, CDR1 is SQVTM and CDR2 ANQGSEA. CDR3 length equals 13 residues. V trimming: 8 bases; J trimming: 2 bases; junction bases outside the gene matches: 7. CDR3 in amino acids: CSIGTGRAYEQYF. The CDR3, as DNA: TGCAGCATTGGGACAGGGAGAGCCTACGAGCAGTACTTC.

The chain employs TRBV27 and TRBJ2-1; D is possibly TRBD1 or TRBD2 (5 bases each). V lost 6 bases to trimming and J lost 7 bases, with 22 bases between them. The germline CDR1 and CDR2 sequences are MNHEY and SMNVEV (reference sequence). The CDR3 is made up of 16 amino acids. CDR3 coding DNA: TGTGCCAGCAGCCAAGAGCTTCTTCGGTGGGGGAATGAGCAGTTCTTC. It specifies CASSQELLRWGNEQFF.

V gene TRBV5-1 combines with J gene TRBJ2-3; D gene ambiguous. Germline lookup yields CDR1 SGHRS and CDR2 YFSETQ. V was shortened by 1 base and J by 3 bases, with 9 bases between the two germline ends. CDR3 size: 14 residues. CDR3 bases: TGCGCCAGCAGCTTGTACGATGGGACAGATACGCAGTATTTT. Its protein product is CASSLYDGTDTQYF.

This rearrangement joins TRBV27 to TRBJ1-5; D uncertain. V lost 1 base to trimming and J lost 7 bases, with 14 bases between them. The CDR3 is 15 amino acids. The germline gives CDR1 MNHEY, CDR2 SMNVEV (reference sequence). The CDR3 here is CASSLWLAEDQPQHF. CDR3 in DNA: TGTGCCAGCAGTTTATGGTTAGCAGAGGACCAGCCCCAGCATTTT.

This sequence joins TRBV7-6 and TRBJ2-7, with D possibly being TRBD1 (5 bases). V was shortened by 1 base and J by 1 base, with 8 bases between the two germline ends. In germline, CDR1 is SGHVS, CDR2 FNYEAQ. CDR3 size: 14 residues. The CDR3 region is CASSLGHRSYEQYF. The CDR3 DNA reads as TGTGCCAGCAGCTTAGGGCACAGGTCCTACGAGCAGTACTTC.

Only one count was recorded for this clone. CDR3 sequence: CAWTPGGEDEKLFF. CDR3 nucleotides: TGTGCCTGGACCCCGGGGGGAGAAGATGAAAAACTGTTTTTT. The rearrangement links TRBV30 to TRBJ1-4, with TRBD1 as a possible D gene (5 bases). This CDR3 comprises 14 residues. CDR1 and CDR2 from the germline V gene are GTSNPN and SVGIG (reference sequence). The V gene lost 4 bases and the J gene lost 6 bases, with 15 bases spanning the gap.

The chain is built from TRBV9 and TRBJ1-1; no clear D gene. Germline lookup yields CDR1 SGDLS and CDR2 YYNGEE. V dropped 3 bases and J dropped 10 bases, with 13 bases sitting between them. The CDR3 runs 12 residues. The CDR3 here is CASSDLEGRAFF. Here the CDR3 DNA reads TGTGCCAGCAGCGATCTCGAGGGTAGAGCTTTCTTT.

The genes are TRBV28 and TRBJ1-2; D remains unclear. Trimming left V 6 bases short and J 6 bases short, with 14 bases between. Germline CDR1 is MDHEN and CDR2 is SYDVKM. The CDR3 has 13 residues. CDR3 amino acids: CASRLLGLHGYTF. The DNA of the CDR3 is TGTGCCAGCAGGCTTCTCGGGCTGCATGGCTACACCTTC.

The genes are TRBV6-5 and TRBJ2-1; TRBD1 aligns across 9 bases. The ends lost 7 bases at V and 7 bases at J; junction bases unmatched: 8. There are 14 residues in the CDR3. Per the germline V gene, CDR1 is MNHEY and CDR2 is SVGAGI. CDR3 loop: CASKPDRGWNEQFF. CDR3 sequence (DNA): TGTGCCAGCAAACCGGACAGGGGCTGGAATGAGCAGTTCTTC.

The rearrangement links TRBV6-5 to TRBJ1-1, with D possibly matching TRBD1 (5 bases). The germline V and J ends were trimmed by 8 bases and 5 bases, with 12 bases remaining between them. This CDR3 comprises 12 residues. Germline assignment: CDR1 MNHEY and CDR2 SVGAGI. The CDR3 spells CASVGGITEAFF. The CDR3 DNA follows: TGTGCCAGCGTTGGGGGGATAACTGAAGCTTTCTTT.

This chain uses TRBV11-3 with TRBJ2-2, with D perhaps matching TRBD2 (5 bases). This CDR3 spans 13 amino acids. Germline V lookup: CDR1 SGHNT, CDR2 YENEEA. With 5 bases removed from V and 6 bases from J, the gap between germline ends came to 10 bases. This chain's CDR3 is CASSGRASGELFF. CDR3 DNA sequence: TGTGCCAGCAGCGGGAGAGCCTCCGGGGAGCTGTTTTTT.

This chain uses TRBV5-4 with TRBJ2-1; 8 bases align to TRBD2. With 3 bases clipped from V and 7 bases from J, the junction kept 9 bases outside the gene matches. The germline gives CDR1 SGHNT, CDR2 YYREEE (reference sequence). The CDR3 is 15 residues long. The CDR3 loop reads CASSWMGLVMNEQFF. CDR3 bases: TGTGCCAGCAGCTGGATGGGACTAGTTATGAATGAGCAGTTCTTC.